The next 25 T cell receptor beta chains were all read from a single sample in a study of cytomegalovirus exposure and HLA in healthy donors (dated by TCRdb to about 2017). The library was generated by the immunoSEQ multiplex PCR assay. For the multiplex PCR, a mixture combining 60 forward primers for TCR Vbeta segments and 13 reverse primers for TCR Jbeta segments was used. This is the immuneACCESS table as TCRdb keeps it, with only in-frame sequences that have V and J called. A part of the clones is gone; compared with another copy, unresolved V genes explain less than half, and the rest is unexplained. The sample data list approximately 100,000 clones, and about 81% of these were observed just once. The leading ten clones occupy 10% of the sample. Sequenced material: PBMCs. These receptors were obtained from a man between 50 and 59 years old in good health and CMV-seronegative.

The chain uses TRBV7-9 and TRBJ2-7; TRBD2 agrees at 10 bases. The trim removed 1 base at V and 3 bases at J, leaving 3 bases unmatched. This CDR3 comprises 15 residues. CDR1 and CDR2 (germline): SEHNR, FQNEAQ (reference sequence). The CDR3 reads CASSLEASGSYEQYF. For the CDR3, the DNA is TGTGCCAGCAGCTTAGAGGCTAGCGGGAGCTACGAGCAGTACTTC.

This clone was observed once. The chain recombines TRBV9 with TRBJ2-7; 9 nucleotides line up with TRBD1. Unmatched junction bases numbered 5, after V lost 2 bases and J lost 5 bases. The CDR3 runs 14 residues. In germline, CDR1 is SGDLS, CDR2 YYNGEE. The CDR3 sequence is CASSVGTGHNEQYF. The CDR3 DNA follows: TGTGCCAGCAGCGTCGGGACAGGGCACAACGAGCAGTACTTC.

The chain recombines TRBV7-2 with TRBJ1-3; D might be TRBD1 (5 bases). Germline CDR1 SGHTA, CDR2 FQGNSA. The CDR3 is 15 residues long. Trimming stripped 1 base from V and 9 bases from J, with 16 bases between. The CDR3 DNA sequence: TGTGCCAGCAGCTTAGAAGGAGGTCTGGGGGGCACCATATATTTT. As protein: CASSLEGGLGGTIYF.

V is TRBV19 and J is TRBJ2-4; 7 positions agree with TRBD1. The CDR3 totals 14 residues. Trimming took 6 bases from V and 8 from J; bases not matched to a gene: 10. Germline V gives CDR1 LNHDA, CDR2 SQIVND (reference sequence). CDR3 amino acids: CASREGQINDIQYF. In nucleotides, the CDR3 is TGTGCCAGTAGAGAGGGACAGATTAATGACATTCAGTACTTC.

This clone was seen more than once but under ten times. The chain carries TRBV18 and TRBJ2-5; 12 bases line up with TRBD2. CDR3 length: 16 residues. Trimming at V came to 4 bases and at J to 4 bases, leaving 7 bases not matched to a gene. Germline V lookup: CDR1 KGHSH, CDR2 LQKENI. Here the CDR3 reads CASSLLAGGPGETQYF. The CDR3 bases are TGTGCCAGCTCACTGCTAGCGGGAGGGCCGGGAGAGACCCAGTACTTC.

The rearrangement joins TRBV7-2 to TRBJ2-7; 10 nucleotides agree with TRBD1. The trim removed 0 bases at V and 3 bases at J, leaving 11 bases unmatched. This CDR3 is 18 amino acids long. In germline, CDR1 is SGHTA, CDR2 FQGNSA. The chain's CDR3 is CASSLAQGQGRGLYEQYF. The DNA of the CDR3 is TGTGCCAGCAGCTTAGCCCAGGGACAGGGGAGGGGACTCTACGAGCAGTACTTC. Using reference TRBV7-2 and TRBJ2-7 for the parts outside the CDR3, the full variable domain is GAGVSQSPSNKVTEKGKDVELRCDPISGHTALYWYRQSLGQGLEFLIYFQGNSAPDKSGLPSDRFSAERTGGSVSTLTIQRTQQEDSAVYLCASSLAQGQGRGLYEQYFGPGTRLTVT.

The chain joins TRBV7-7 to TRBJ2-1, with 7 bases fitting TRBD2. Unmatched junction bases numbered 8, after V lost 5 bases and J lost 1 base. The CDR3 sequence is 16 residues long. Germline-derived CDR1 and CDR2 are SSHAT and FNYEAQ (reference sequence). CDR3 bases: TGTGCCAGCAGCCAGTTAGAAGCGGGATCCTACAATGAGCAGTTCTTC. Translated: CASSQLEAGSYNEQFF.

This clone was seen just once. The chain uses TRBV28 and TRBJ2-1, with 8 bases identical to TRBD2. Trimming took 3 bases from V and 6 from J; bases not matched to a gene: 10. CDR1 is MDHEN, CDR2 SYDVKM, per germline. CDR3 length: 16 residues. The CDR3 region is CASSFNEGLAGNEQFF. In DNA form, the CDR3 reads TGTGCCAGCAGTTTTAATGAAGGGCTAGCGGGCAATGAGCAGTTCTTC.

The J gene is TRBJ1-4, the V gene TRBV7-8, with D possibly matching TRBD1 (5 bases). The V and J ends lost 2 bases and 6 bases respectively, with 7 bases between them. The CDR3 contains 13 residues. Germline-derived CDR1 and CDR2 are SGHVS and FQNEAQ. CDR3 DNA sequence: TGTGCCAGCAGCTTAAGCAGGGATGAAAAACTGTTTTTT. Protein product: CASSLSRDEKLFF. The full variable domain, its missing parts supplied by reference TRBV7-8 and TRBJ1-4, is GAGVSQSPRYKVAKRGQDVALRCDPISGHVSLFWYQQALGQGPEFLTYFQNEAQLDKSGLPSDRFFAERPEGSVSTLKIQRTQQEDSAVYLCASSLSRDEKLFFGSGTQLSVL.

The J gene is TRBJ2-1, the V gene TRBV7-9; 8 bases map to TRBD2. The V and J ends lost 5 bases and 7 bases, in that order; junction bases with no gene match: 10. Germline CDR1 and CDR2: SEHNR and FQNEAQ (reference sequence). The CDR3 loop spans 15 amino acids. CDR3 sequence (DNA): TGTGCCAGCAGCCGTAGCGGGAAAACGGGGAATGAGCAGTTCTTC. This sequence encodes CASSRSGKTGNEQFF.

V is TRBV14 and J is TRBJ2-5; 8 nucleotides line up with TRBD1. The germline gives CDR1 SGHDN, CDR2 FVKESK. With V trimmed by 8 bases and J by 5 bases, 7 bases remained unmatched. This CDR3 has 13 amino acids. CDR3 amino acids: CASGQGRRETQYF. For the CDR3, the DNA is TGTGCCAGCGGACAGGGAAGAAGGGAGACCCAGTACTTC.

The chain joins TRBV14 to TRBJ2-2; D is ambiguous. V lost 2 bases and J lost 8, with 15 bases in between. This CDR3 spans 15 amino acids. CDR1 is SGHDN and CDR2 is FVKESK in the germline V gene. The CDR3 DNA reads TGTGCCAGCAGCCAATCGAACAGTATCGTAGGGGAGCTGTTTTTT. Amino acids: CASSQSNSIVGELFF.

The chain combines TRBV28 with TRBJ1-2, with D unresolved. CDR1 MDHEN and CDR2 SYDVKM come from the germline V gene. V was cut by 3 bases and J by 1 base, with 12 bases left in between. There are 15 residues in the CDR3. The CDR3 sequence: CASSFLQTLNYGYTF. The CDR3 coding sequence is TGTGCCAGCAGTTTCTTACAGACACTTAACTATGGCTACACCTTC.

This chain's CDR3 is CASSDHTGSHTEAFF. The CDR3 region has the DNA TGCGCCAGCAGCGACCATACAGGGTCGCACACTGAAGCTTTCTTT. The genes are TRBV5-1 and TRBJ1-1; TRBD1 might be the D (6 bases). CDR1 is SGHRS, CDR2 YFSETQ, per germline. V lost 4 bases and J lost 3, with 16 bases in between. The CDR3 consists of 15 residues.

V is TRBV7-8 and J is TRBJ1-1; 8 bases are a match to TRBD1. Trimming removed 7 bases from V and 7 bases from J; junction bases left unmatched: 8. Germline CDR1 SGHVS, CDR2 FQNEAQ. This CDR3 is 13 amino acids long. The CDR3 nucleotides are TGTGCCAGCAACAGGGGGGAGGGGTTTGAAGCTTTCTTT. Amino acids: CASNRGEGFEAFF.

The rearrangement uses TRBV19 and TRBJ1-5, with TRBD1 identical over 12 bases. The CDR3 has 15 residues. The V segment lost 5 bases and the J segment 6 bases; nucleotides outside the gene matches: 5. Germline V gene sequence: CDR1 LNHDA, CDR2 SQIVND (reference sequence). In DNA, the CDR3 is TGTGCCAGTAGTGTGGGACAGGGGGCACGTCAGCCCCAGCATTTT. This translates into CASSVGQGARQPQHF.

The chain combines TRBV13 with TRBJ2-1, with D unclear. The CDR3 totals 16 residues. CDR1 and CDR2 from the germline V gene are PRHDT and FYEKMQ (reference sequence). V was cut by 5 bases and J by 0 bases, with 14 bases left in between. The CDR3 bases are TGTGCCAGCAGCCGACCTACGGAGAGCTCCTACAATGAGCAGTTCTTC. Its translation: CASSRPTESSYNEQFF.

The genes are TRBV6-6 and TRBJ2-7; D perhaps matches TRBD1 (5 bases). This CDR3 is 15 amino acids long. The V end lost 2 bases, the J end lost 1 base, and 12 bases lay between the germline ends. Germline CDR1 reads MNHNY; CDR2 reads SVGAGI (reference sequence). This CDR3 is CASSYPGSGSYEQYF. Here the CDR3 DNA reads TGTGCCAGCAGTTACCCGGGCTCAGGGTCCTACGAGCAGTACTTC.

Here the CDR3 DNA reads TGTGCCAGCAGCTTACCCGGGACTAGCGTGAAGACCCAGTACTTC. Amino acids: CASSLPGTSVKTQYF. The rearrangement links TRBV7-9 to TRBJ2-5; 10 bases are a match to TRBD2. V lost 2 bases to trimming and J lost 6 bases; unmatched junction nucleotides: 6. Germline CDR1 is SEHNR and CDR2 is FQNEAQ (reference sequence). The CDR3 has 15 residues.

This clone was counted once. The chain is built from TRBV9 and TRBJ2-3; a possible D gene is TRBD2 (5 bases). Trimming left V 0 bases short and J 2 bases short, with 13 bases between. Germline V gene sequence: CDR1 SGDLS, CDR2 YYNGEE. CDR3 size: 16 residues. CDR3 sequence reads: CASSVGLASYTDTQYF. The CDR3 nucleotides read TGTGCCAGCAGCGTAGGGCTAGCCTCTTACACAGATACGCAGTATTTT.

The chain combines TRBV7-9 with TRBJ2-1; 12 bases match TRBD1. The CDR3 is made up of 15 amino acids. V dropped 5 bases and J dropped 5; count of bases not matched to a gene: 4. Germline V gene sequence: CDR1 SEHNR, CDR2 FQNEAQ (reference sequence). The DNA for the CDR3 is TGTGCCAGCAGCAAGGGACAGGGGGCCCACAATGAGCAGTTCTTC. Amino acids: CASSKGQGAHNEQFF.

The chain combines TRBV30 with TRBJ2-5; maybe TRBD2 (6 bases). In germline, CDR1 is GTSNPN, CDR2 SVGIG (reference sequence). V lost 0 bases and J lost 5, with 10 bases in between. There are 13 residues in the CDR3. The chain's CDR3 is CAWSVRLGETQYF. The CDR3 DNA sequence: TGTGCCTGGAGTGTACGACTAGGGGAGACCCAGTACTTC.

This clone appeared a few times. The genes are TRBV19 and TRBJ2-1, with TRBD2 identical over 15 bases. The V gene end was trimmed by 2 bases and the J gene end by 7 bases; junction bases not matched to a gene: 9. The length of the CDR3 is 18 residues. The V gene's germline CDR1 is LNHDA and CDR2 SQIVND (reference sequence). In DNA, the CDR3 is TGTGCCAGTAGTATACCCGGACTAGCGGGGGGGGGTACAAATGAGCAGTTCTTC. Protein product: CASSIPGLAGGGTNEQFF.

This chain joins TRBV7-2 and TRBJ2-1; D remains ambiguous. CDR1 is SGHTA and CDR2 is FQGNSA in the germline V gene. The CDR3 runs 12 residues. V shed 4 bases and J shed 9 bases, with 10 bases lying between them. The CDR3 DNA follows: TGTGCCAGCAGCTCCACCCACGGTGAGCAGTTCTTC. This translates into CASSSTHGEQFF.

V and J are TRBV5-1 and TRBJ1-5; D may be TRBD1 (5 bases). Germline assignment: CDR1 SGHRS and CDR2 YFSETQ. V was trimmed by 5 bases and J by 1 base, leaving 13 bases between them. The CDR3 runs to 15 residues. Written as DNA, the CDR3 is TGCGCCAGCAGAATGACAGTTCAAAGCAATCAGCCCCAGCATTTT. It yields the protein CASRMTVQSNQPQHF.